The 28 T cell receptor beta chains in this list originate from one sample, sequenced in a study of shared clonotypes between healthy human individuals. CD45RO-negative, CCR7-selected cells formed the naive CD8 fraction, which excluded terminally differentiated effector memory CD45RA+ cells. This table comes from immunoSEQ multiplex PCR, and its TCRdb copy is limited to in-frame clones, with some not included. Of hundreds of thousands of clones listed, 80% to 95% are singletons. Sequencing was performed on naive CD8+ T cells sorted from blood. Source of these receptors: a young man in good health.

This clone appeared a single time. The chain couples TRBV9 to TRBJ2-7, with TRBD2 matching over 8 bases. The J segment lost 3 bases and the V segment lost 4 bases, leaving 9 bases of the junction unmatched. The CDR3 runs 15 residues. The V gene's germline CDR1 is SGDLS and CDR2 YYNGEE. The CDR3 sequence is CASSPRLANYYEQYF. The CDR3 nucleotides are TGTGCCAGCAGCCCCAGACTAGCGAACTACTACGAGCAGTACTTC.

The J gene is TRBJ1-1, the V gene TRBV19; weak D call: TRBD1 (5 bases). Germline values: CDR1 LNHDA, CDR2 SQIVND (reference sequence). Trimming left V 3 bases short and J 5 bases short, with 13 bases between. This CDR3 contains 14 residues. Written as DNA, the CDR3 is TGTGCCAGTAGTATCCTCGGGGCTTCGACTGAAGCTTTCTTT. The encoded protein is CASSILGASTEAFF.

The rearrangement uses TRBV7-8 and TRBJ1-3, with 9 bases matching TRBD1. The CDR3 extends over 17 amino acids. Trimming removed 5 bases from V and 0 bases from J; junction bases left unmatched: 8. Germline V lookup: CDR1 SGHVS, CDR2 FQNEAQ. CDR3 coding DNA: TGTGCCAGCAGCGAAAGGACAGGGGTGGTCTCTGGAAACACCATATATTTT. This codes for CASSERTGVVSGNTIYF.

The rearrangement links TRBV7-9 to TRBJ1-3; D gene uncertain. Germline V lookup: CDR1 SEHNR, CDR2 FQNEAQ (reference sequence). V gave up 7 bases and J gave up 7 bases, with 20 bases separating them. This CDR3 is 15 amino acids long. CDR3 in amino acids: CASIDLKEGANTIYF. The CDR3 bases are TGTGCCAGCATCGACCTGAAGGAGGGCGCGAACACCATATATTTT. The full variable domain, rest sourced from reference TRBV7-9 and TRBJ1-3, is DTGVSQNPRHKITKRGQNVTFRCDPISEHNRLYWYRQTLGQGPEFLTYFQNEAQLEKSRLLSDRFSAERPKGSFSTLEIQRTEQGDSAMYLCASIDLKEGANTIYFGEGSWLTVV.

This clone was picked up one time. This sequence joins TRBV5-6 and TRBJ2-1; 9 bases are shared with TRBD2. Per germline, CDR1 SGHDT and CDR2 YYEEEE. The V and J ends lost 2 bases and 4 bases, in that order; junction bases with no gene match: 10. The CDR3 totals 17 residues. The CDR3 coding sequence is TGTGCCAGCAGCTTAGGTCAAGGCGGGAGGGCATACAATGAGCAGTTCTTC. Amino acid sequence: CASSLGQGGRAYNEQFF.

J is TRBJ2-7 and V is TRBV5-8; D remains unclear. The V gene's germline CDR1 is SGHTS and CDR2 YDEGEE. Trimming took 7 bases from V and 4 from J, leaving 15 bases between them. The CDR3 runs to 13 residues. This CDR3 is CASRLIGVYEQYF. The CDR3 DNA reads as TGTGCCAGCCGCCTTATTGGGGTATACGAGCAGTACTTC.

On this clone: This same CDR3 is encoded by further DNA sequences in the sample. The rearrangement uses TRBV7-9 and TRBJ1-2; D remains ambiguous. The CDR3 is made up of 13 amino acids. Germline CDR1 is SEHNR and CDR2 is FQNEAQ (reference sequence). Trimming left V 3 bases short and J 1 base short, with 6 bases between. The CDR3 region is CASSLGLNYGYTF. The CDR3 DNA is TGTGCCAGCAGCTTGGGCCTTAACTATGGCTACACCTTC.

This rearrangement joins TRBV9 to TRBJ2-3, with D unclear. The CDR3 runs 13 residues. Trimming removed 4 bases from V and 3 bases from J, with 9 bases in between. Germline CDR1 and CDR2: SGDLS and YYNGEE. CDR3 DNA sequence: TGTGCCAGCAGCCCCTACATAACAGATACGCAGTATTTT. This sequence encodes CASSPYITDTQYF.

This clone has just one count. A much larger clone lies a single base off, so this may be a read error. The rearrangement uses TRBV6-5 and TRBJ2-3; 10 nucleotides line up with TRBD2. The CDR3 covers 15 residues. V lost 5 bases and J lost 1; bases outside the gene matches: 3. Germline V CDR1 and CDR2: MNHEY, SVGAGI. CDR3 residues: CASSTGTSGTDTQYF. The CDR3, as DNA: TGTGCCAGCAGTACCGGGACTAGCGGCACAGATACGCAGTATTTT.

V and J are TRBV10-3 and TRBJ2-2; D remains ambiguous. The CDR3 is 13 amino acids. The V end was cut by 4 bases, the J end by 6 bases, with 9 bases between. In germline, CDR1 is ENHRY, CDR2 SYGVKD. The CDR3, as DNA: TGTGCCATCAGTGCCCCTCGCGCCGGGGAGCTGTTTTTT. It encodes CAISAPRAGELFF.

V is TRBV5-6 and J is TRBJ2-7; 8 bases fit TRBD1. The CDR3 consists of 14 residues. The junction had 11 bases not matched to a gene; V was cut back by 5 bases and J by 7 bases. Germline lookup yields CDR1 SGHDT and CDR2 YYEEEE. CDR3 in DNA: TGTGCCAGCAGTCTGGGGCAGGGGGCGAGGGAGCAGTACTTC. Amino acids: CASSLGQGAREQYF.

On this clone itself: This CDR3 is also generated by other DNA sequences in the sample. This sequence joins TRBV27 and TRBJ2-7; D unclear. Germline CDR1 reads MNHEY; CDR2 reads SMNVEV (reference sequence). Trimming stripped 4 bases from V and 3 bases from J, with 10 bases between. This CDR3 has 13 residues. This CDR3 is CASSSGLSYEQYF. The CDR3 region has the DNA TGTGCCAGCAGTTCTGGGTTGAGCTACGAGCAGTACTTC.

This chain uses TRBV19 with TRBJ2-3; 12 nucleotides match TRBD2. CDR3 length: 15 residues. CDR1 is LNHDA, CDR2 SQIVND, per germline (reference sequence). V shed 6 bases and J 3 bases; nucleotides not matched to a gene: 4. The CDR3 DNA reads TGTGCCAGTAGCCTACTAGCGGGAGGTACAGATACGCAGTATTTT. This codes for CASSLLAGGTDTQYF. Full variable domain (outside the CDR3, taken from reference TRBV19 and TRBJ2-3): DGGITQSPKYLFRKEGQNVTLSCEQNLNHDAMYWYRQDPGQGLRLIYYSQIVNDFQKGDIAEGYSVSREKKESFPLTVTSAQKNPTAFYLCASSLLAGGTDTQYFGPGTRLTVL.

The CDR3 reads CASSAARDQNQFF. As DNA, the CDR3 is TGTGCCAGCAGCGCCGCCCGGGACCAAAACCAGTTCTTC. This chain connects TRBV9 to TRBJ2-1; the D gene could be TRBD1 or TRBD2 (5 bases each). This CDR3 is 13 amino acids long. In germline, CDR1 is SGDLS, CDR2 YYNGEE. Between the trimmed V and J ends, which lost 3 bases and 13 bases, there was a span of 17 bases.

The chain couples TRBV11-2 to TRBJ2-2; TRBD1 agrees at 8 bases. Germline loops: CDR1 SGHAT, CDR2 FQNNGV. Germline trimming cut 4 bases from V and 10 bases from J; bases unmatched to any gene: 8. The CDR3 extends over 14 amino acids. In nucleotides, the CDR3 is TGTGCCAGCAGCTCAATGGCAGGGGGCGAGGAGCTGTTTTTT. Translation gives CASSSMAGGEELFF.

J is TRBJ2-7 and V is TRBV10-3, with 8 bases fitting TRBD2. This CDR3 region has 14 residues. CDR1 and CDR2 from the germline V gene are ENHRY and SYGVKD. After removal of 7 bases from V and 7 bases from J, the junction contained 12 bases not matched to a gene. This chain's CDR3 is CAITAGGVFYEQYF. In DNA form, the CDR3 reads TGTGCCATCACGGCGGGAGGAGTATTTTATGAGCAGTACTTC.

This clone has only one observation. The rearrangement uses TRBV18 and TRBJ1-2; D gene unclear. V was cut by 2 bases and J by 4 bases, with 11 bases left in between. The CDR3 length is 14 residues. CDR1 and CDR2 (germline): KGHSH, LQKENI. The CDR3 sequence is CASSPNPWGYGYTF. CDR3 sequence (DNA): TGTGCCAGCTCACCAAACCCATGGGGCTATGGCTACACCTTC.

This chain joins TRBV7-6 and TRBJ1-1; no definite D call. Germline V lookup: CDR1 SGHVS, CDR2 FNYEAQ. The CDR3 consists of 15 residues. With 1 base removed from V and 4 bases from J, the gap between germline ends came to 13 bases. As DNA, the CDR3 is TGTGCCAGCAGCTTAGTGGCAGGTTATGGCACTGAAGCTTTCTTT. Amino acid sequence: CASSLVAGYGTEAFF.

The chain carries TRBV15 and TRBJ1-3; D is ambiguous. CDR3 length: 14 amino acids. The V end was cut by 0 bases, the J end by 4 bases, with 7 bases between. Germline assignment: CDR1 LNHNV and CDR2 YYDKDF (reference sequence). This CDR3 is CATSRDRPGNTIYF. The CDR3, as DNA: TGTGCCACCAGCAGAGATAGGCCCGGAAACACCATATATTTT.

The gene calls are TRBV5-6 and TRBJ2-1, with D maybe TRBD1 (6 bases). The CDR3 contains 15 residues. From germline, CDR1 is SGHDT and CDR2 YYEEEE. Between the trimmed V and J ends, which lost 0 bases and 8 bases, there was a span of 15 bases. CDR3 nucleotide sequence: TGTGCCAGCAGCTTGGTGGGGGCCAGTTATGATGAGCAGTTCTTC. The encoded protein is CASSLVGASYDEQFF.

The gene calls are TRBV5-4 and TRBJ2-7; 7 bases align to TRBD1. The CDR3 spans 13 residues. The V gene's germline CDR1 is SGHNT and CDR2 YYREEE (reference sequence). J lost 2 bases, V lost 2 bases, and 1 base had no gene match. CDR3 loop: CASSFTGAYEQYF. The CDR3 region has the DNA TGTGCCAGCAGCTTTACAGGGGCCTACGAGCAGTACTTC.

The chain links TRBV2 to TRBJ2-1, with D tentatively TRBD1 or TRBD2 (6 bases each). Germline CDR1 and CDR2: SNHLY and FYNNEI. V lost 11 bases to trimming and J lost 7 bases, with 18 bases between them. The CDR3 extends over 13 amino acids. CDR3 protein: CALTEGVRNEQFF. CDR3 bases: TGTGCCTTAACGGAGGGGGTTCGGAATGAGCAGTTCTTC.

A remark on this clone: Within the sample, other DNA sequences also encode this same CDR3. The rearrangement uses TRBV6-5 and TRBJ2-2; no firm D call. Trimming removed 2 bases from V and 2 bases from J, with 6 bases in between. The CDR3 consists of 14 residues. Germline V gene lookup returns CDR1 MNHEY and CDR2 SVGAGI. CDR3 residues: CASSYGLNTGELFF. In nucleotides, the CDR3 is TGTGCCAGCAGTTACGGGCTTAACACCGGGGAGCTGTTTTTT.

This rearrangement joins TRBV12-2 to TRBJ2-7; the table's D gene call, TRBD2, was not cross checked with the DNA. TRBV12-2 is marked as a pseudogene. The CDR3 is made up of 15 amino acids. The CDR3 nucleotides read TGTGCAAGTCGCTTAAGTTATCTGACTACCTACGAGCAGTACTTC. It encodes CASRLSYLTTYEQYF.

V and J are TRBV28 and TRBJ1-3; a possible D gene is TRBD1 (5 bases). The CDR3 runs to 14 residues. The V gene lost 8 bases and the J gene lost 1 base, with 12 bases spanning the gap. In germline, CDR1 is MDHEN, CDR2 SYDVKM. CDR3: CASGMGTSGNTIYF. CDR3 nucleotide sequence: TGTGCCAGCGGGATGGGGACTTCTGGAAACACCATATATTTT.

This clone was counted only a few times. The chain joins TRBV6-5 to TRBJ1-5; no definite D call. The germline V gene encodes CDR1 MNHEY and CDR2 SVGAGI. The CDR3 has 15 amino acids. Between the trimmed V and J ends, which lost 4 bases and 0 bases, there was a span of 10 bases. Here the CDR3 DNA reads TGTGCCAGCAGTTTAATCAGGAATAGCAATCAGCCCCAGCATTTT. This codes for CASSLIRNSNQPQHF.

The chain combines TRBV2 with TRBJ1-5, with a weak D call TRBD1 (5 bases). Germline assignment: CDR1 SNHLY and CDR2 FYNNEI. V lost 3 bases and J 7 bases, leaving 16 bases between the germline ends. The CDR3 is 15 residues long. The CDR3 bases are TGTGCCAGCAGTGATAATAGCGTAAAGGGGCAGCCCCAGCATTTT. Translated, it gives CASSDNSVKGQPQHF.

This sequence joins TRBV13 and TRBJ1-1; D is unresolved. V lost 1 base and J lost 3, with 12 bases in between. This CDR3 has 15 amino acids. CDR1 is PRHDT, CDR2 FYEKMQ, per germline (reference sequence). CDR3 residues: CASSLVMGQDTEAFF. The CDR3 bases are TGTGCCAGCAGCTTAGTAATGGGCCAGGACACTGAAGCTTTCTTT.